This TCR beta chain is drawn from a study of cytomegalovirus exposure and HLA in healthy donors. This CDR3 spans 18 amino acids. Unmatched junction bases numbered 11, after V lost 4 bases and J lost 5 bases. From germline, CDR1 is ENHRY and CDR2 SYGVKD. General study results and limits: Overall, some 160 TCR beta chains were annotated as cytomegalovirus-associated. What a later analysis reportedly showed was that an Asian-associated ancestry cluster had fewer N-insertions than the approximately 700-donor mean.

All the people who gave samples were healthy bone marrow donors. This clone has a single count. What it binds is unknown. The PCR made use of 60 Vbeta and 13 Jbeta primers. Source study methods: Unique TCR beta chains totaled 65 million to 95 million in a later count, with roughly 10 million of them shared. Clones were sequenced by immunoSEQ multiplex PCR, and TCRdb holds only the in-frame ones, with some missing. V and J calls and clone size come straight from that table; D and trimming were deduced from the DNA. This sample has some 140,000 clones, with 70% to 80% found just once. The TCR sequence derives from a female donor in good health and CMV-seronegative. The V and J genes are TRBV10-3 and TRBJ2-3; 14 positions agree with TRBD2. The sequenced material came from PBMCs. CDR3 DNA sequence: TGTGCCATCAGTGCATTTTCCGGGACTAGCGGGAGAAGAGATACGCAGTATTTT. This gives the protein CAISAFSGTSGRRDTQYF.